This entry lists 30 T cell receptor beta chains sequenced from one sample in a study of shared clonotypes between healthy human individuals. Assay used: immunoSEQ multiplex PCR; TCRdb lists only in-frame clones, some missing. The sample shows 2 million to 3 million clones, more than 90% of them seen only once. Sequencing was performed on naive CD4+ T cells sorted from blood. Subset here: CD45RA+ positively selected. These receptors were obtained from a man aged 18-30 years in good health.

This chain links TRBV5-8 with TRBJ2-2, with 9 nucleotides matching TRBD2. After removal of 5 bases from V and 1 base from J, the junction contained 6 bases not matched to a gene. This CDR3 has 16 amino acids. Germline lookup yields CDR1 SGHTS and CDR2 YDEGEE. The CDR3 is CASSRLSGGNTGELFF. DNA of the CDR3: TGTGCCAGCAGTCGGCTTAGCGGGGGGAACACCGGGGAGCTGTTTTTT.

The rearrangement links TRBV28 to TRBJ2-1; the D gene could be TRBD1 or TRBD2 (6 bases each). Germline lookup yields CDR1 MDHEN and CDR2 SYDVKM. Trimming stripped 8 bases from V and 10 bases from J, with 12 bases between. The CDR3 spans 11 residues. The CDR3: CASGLGGEQFF. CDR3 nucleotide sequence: TGTGCCAGCGGACTCGGGGGCGAGCAGTTCTTC.

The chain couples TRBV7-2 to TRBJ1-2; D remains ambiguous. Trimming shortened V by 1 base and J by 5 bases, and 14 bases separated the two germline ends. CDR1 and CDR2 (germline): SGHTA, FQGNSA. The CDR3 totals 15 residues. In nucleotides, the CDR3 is TGTGCCAGCAGCTTAGAAGGGTCGCTGGGTTATGGCTACACCTTC. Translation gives CASSLEGSLGYGYTF.

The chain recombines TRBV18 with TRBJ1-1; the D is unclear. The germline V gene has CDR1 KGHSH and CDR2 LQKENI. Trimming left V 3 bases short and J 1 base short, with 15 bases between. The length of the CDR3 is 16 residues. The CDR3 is CASSPMTPLENTEAFF. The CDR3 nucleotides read TGTGCCAGCTCACCCATGACGCCCCTGGAGAACACTGAAGCTTTCTTT.

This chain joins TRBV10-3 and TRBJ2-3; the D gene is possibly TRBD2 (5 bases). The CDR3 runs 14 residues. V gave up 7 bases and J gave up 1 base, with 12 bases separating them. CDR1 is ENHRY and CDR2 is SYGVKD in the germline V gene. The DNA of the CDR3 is TGTGCCATCACCGAGGGAACGGGCACAGATACGCAGTATTTT. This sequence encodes CAITEGTGTDTQYF.

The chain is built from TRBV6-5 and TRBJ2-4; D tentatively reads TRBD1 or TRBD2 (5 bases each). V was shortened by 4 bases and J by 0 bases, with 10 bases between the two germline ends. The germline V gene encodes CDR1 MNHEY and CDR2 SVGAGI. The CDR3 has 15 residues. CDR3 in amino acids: CASSFSGTAKNIQYF. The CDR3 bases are TGTGCCAGCAGTTTTTCCGGGACAGCCAAAAACATTCAGTACTTC.

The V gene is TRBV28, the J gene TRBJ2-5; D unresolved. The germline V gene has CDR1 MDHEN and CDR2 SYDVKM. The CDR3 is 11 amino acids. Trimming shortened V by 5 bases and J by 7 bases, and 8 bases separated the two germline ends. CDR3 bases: TGTGCCAGCAGTAATCGGGTGACCCAGTACTTC. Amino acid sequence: CASSNRVTQYF.

The CDR3 region is CAWMGGRAGTQYF. The DNA of the CDR3 is TGTGCCTGGATGGGCGGGAGGGCCGGGACCCAGTACTTC. This chain uses TRBV30 with TRBJ2-5; 9 positions match TRBD2. The CDR3 is 13 residues long. The ends lost 4 bases at V and 7 bases at J; junction bases unmatched: 7. Germline lookup yields CDR1 GTSNPN and CDR2 SVGIG (reference sequence). The variable domain in full, with the rest retrieved from reference TRBV30 and TRBJ2-5, is SQTIHQWPATLVQPVGSPLSLECTVEGTSNPNLYWYRQAAGRGLQLLFYSVGIGQISSEVPQNLSASRPQDRQFILSSKKLLLSDSGFYLCAWMGGRAGTQYFGPGTRLLVL.

CDR3 residues: CASTTGFDYEKLFF. The CDR3 nucleotides are TGTGCCAGCACCACAGGGTTTGATTACGAAAAACTGTTTTTT. The V and J genes are TRBV7-2 and TRBJ1-4; a possible D gene is TRBD1 (6 bases). The length of the CDR3 is 14 residues. V lost 7 bases, J lost 8 bases, and 17 bases lay in between. Germline-derived CDR1 and CDR2 are SGHTA and FQGNSA.

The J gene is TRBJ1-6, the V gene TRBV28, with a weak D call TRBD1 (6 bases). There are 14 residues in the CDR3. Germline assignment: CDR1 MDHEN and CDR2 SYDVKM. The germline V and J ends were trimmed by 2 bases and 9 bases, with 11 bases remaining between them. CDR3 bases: TGTGCCAGCAGTTTAGGTTGGACAGCTTCACCCCTCCACTTT. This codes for CASSLGWTASPLHF.

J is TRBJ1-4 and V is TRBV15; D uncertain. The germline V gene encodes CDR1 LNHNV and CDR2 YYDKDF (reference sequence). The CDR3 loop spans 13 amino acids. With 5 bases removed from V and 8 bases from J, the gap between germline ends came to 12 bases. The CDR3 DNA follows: TGTGCCACCAGCCCCCCTGATGCAGAAAAACTGTTTTTT. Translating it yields CATSPPDAEKLFF.

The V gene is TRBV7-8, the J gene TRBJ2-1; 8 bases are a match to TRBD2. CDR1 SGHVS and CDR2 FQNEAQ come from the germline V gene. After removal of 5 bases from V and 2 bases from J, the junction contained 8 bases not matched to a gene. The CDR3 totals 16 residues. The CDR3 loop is CASSTGLGSAYNEQFF. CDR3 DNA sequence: TGTGCCAGCAGCACGGGACTAGGCAGCGCCTACAATGAGCAGTTCTTC.

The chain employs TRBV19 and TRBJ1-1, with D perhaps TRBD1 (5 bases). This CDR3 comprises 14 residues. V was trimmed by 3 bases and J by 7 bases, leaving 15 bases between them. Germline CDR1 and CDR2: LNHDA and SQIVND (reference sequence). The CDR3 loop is CASSMGQMGGEAFF. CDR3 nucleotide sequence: TGTGCCAGTAGTATGGGTCAGATGGGGGGTGAAGCTTTCTTT.

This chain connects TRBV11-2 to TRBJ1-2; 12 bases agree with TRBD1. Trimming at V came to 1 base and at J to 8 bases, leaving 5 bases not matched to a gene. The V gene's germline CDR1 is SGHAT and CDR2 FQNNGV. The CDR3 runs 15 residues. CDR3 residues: CASSLGGTGGGGYTF. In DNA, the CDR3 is TGTGCCAGCAGCTTAGGAGGGACAGGGGGCGGCGGCTACACCTTC.

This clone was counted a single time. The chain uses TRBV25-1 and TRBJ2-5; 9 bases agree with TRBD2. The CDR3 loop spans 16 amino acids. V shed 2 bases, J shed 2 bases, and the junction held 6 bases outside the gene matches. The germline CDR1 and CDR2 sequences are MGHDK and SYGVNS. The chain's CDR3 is CASSEGPLAGQETQYF. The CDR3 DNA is TGTGCCAGCAGTGAAGGACCCCTAGCGGGGCAAGAGACCCAGTACTTC. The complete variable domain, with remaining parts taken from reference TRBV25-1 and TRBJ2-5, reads EADIYQTPRYLVIGTGKKITLECSQTMGHDKMYWYQQDPGMELHLIHYSYGVNSTEKGDLSSESTVSRIRTEHFPLTLESARPSHTSQYLCASSEGPLAGQETQYFGPGTRLLVL.

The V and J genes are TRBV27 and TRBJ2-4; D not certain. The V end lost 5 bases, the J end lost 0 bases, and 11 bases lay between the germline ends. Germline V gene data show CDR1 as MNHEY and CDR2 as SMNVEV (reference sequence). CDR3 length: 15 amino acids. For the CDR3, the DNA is TGTGCCAGCAGTCCAGTTATCCTAGCCAAAAACATTCAGTACTTC. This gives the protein CASSPVILAKNIQYF.

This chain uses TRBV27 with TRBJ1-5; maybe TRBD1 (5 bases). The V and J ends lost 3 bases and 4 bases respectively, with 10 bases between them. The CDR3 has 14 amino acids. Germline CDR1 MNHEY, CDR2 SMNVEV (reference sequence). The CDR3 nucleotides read TGTGCCAGCAGTTTGATGGGGGGAAATCAGCCCCAGCATTTT. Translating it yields CASSLMGGNQPQHF.

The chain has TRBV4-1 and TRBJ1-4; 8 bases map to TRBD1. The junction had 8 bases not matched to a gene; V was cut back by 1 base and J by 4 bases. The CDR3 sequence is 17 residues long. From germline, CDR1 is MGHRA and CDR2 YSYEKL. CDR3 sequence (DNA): TGCGCCAGCAGCCAAGTAGCCCCGACAGGGGATAATGAAAAACTGTTTTTT. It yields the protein CASSQVAPTGDNEKLFF.

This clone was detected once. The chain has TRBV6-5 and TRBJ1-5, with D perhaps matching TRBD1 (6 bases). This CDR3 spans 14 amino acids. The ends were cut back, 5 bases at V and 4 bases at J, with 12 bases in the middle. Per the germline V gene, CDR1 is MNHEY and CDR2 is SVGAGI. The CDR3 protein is CASSPRTENQPQHF. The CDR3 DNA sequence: TGTGCCAGCAGTCCACGGACAGAAAATCAGCCCCAGCATTTT.

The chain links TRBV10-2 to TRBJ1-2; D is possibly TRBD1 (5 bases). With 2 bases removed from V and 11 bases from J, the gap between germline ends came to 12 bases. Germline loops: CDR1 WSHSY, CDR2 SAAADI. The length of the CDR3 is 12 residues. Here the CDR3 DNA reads TGCGCCAGCAGTGAGGGGGCAGGGAGGTACACCTTC. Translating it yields CASSEGAGRYTF.

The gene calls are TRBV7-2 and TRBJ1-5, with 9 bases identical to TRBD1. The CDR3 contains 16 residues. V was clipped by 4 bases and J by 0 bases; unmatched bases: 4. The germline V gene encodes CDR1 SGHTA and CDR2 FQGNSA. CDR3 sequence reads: CASSSTDRGSNQPQHF. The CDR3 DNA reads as TGTGCCAGCAGCTCTACGGACAGGGGTAGCAATCAGCCCCAGCATTTT. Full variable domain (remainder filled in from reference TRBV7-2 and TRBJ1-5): GAGVSQSPSNKVTEKGKDVELRCDPISGHTALYWYRQSLGQGLEFLIYFQGNSAPDKSGLPSDRFSAERTGGSVSTLTIQRTQQEDSAVYLCASSSTDRGSNQPQHFGDGTRLSIL.

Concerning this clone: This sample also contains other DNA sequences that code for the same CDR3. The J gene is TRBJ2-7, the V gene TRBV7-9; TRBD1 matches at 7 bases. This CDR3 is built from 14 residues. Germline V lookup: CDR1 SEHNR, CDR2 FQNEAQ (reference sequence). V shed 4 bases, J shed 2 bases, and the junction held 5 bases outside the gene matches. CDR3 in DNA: TGTGCCAGCAGCTCTGACAGGGAGACCTACGAGCAGTACTTC. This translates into CASSSDRETYEQYF.

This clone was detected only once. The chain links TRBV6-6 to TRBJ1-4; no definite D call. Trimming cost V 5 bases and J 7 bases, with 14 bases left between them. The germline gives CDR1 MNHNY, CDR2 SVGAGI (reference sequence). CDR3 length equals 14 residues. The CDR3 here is CASSTLGSGEKLFF. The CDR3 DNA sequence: TGTGCCAGCAGTACCCTGGGATCTGGTGAAAAACTGTTTTTT.

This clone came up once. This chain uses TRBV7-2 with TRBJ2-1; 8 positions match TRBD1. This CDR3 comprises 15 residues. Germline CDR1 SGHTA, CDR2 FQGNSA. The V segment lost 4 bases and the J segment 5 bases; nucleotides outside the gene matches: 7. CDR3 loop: CASSSWTGRHNEQFF. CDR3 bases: TGTGCCAGCAGCTCGTGGACAGGGCGTCACAATGAGCAGTTCTTC.

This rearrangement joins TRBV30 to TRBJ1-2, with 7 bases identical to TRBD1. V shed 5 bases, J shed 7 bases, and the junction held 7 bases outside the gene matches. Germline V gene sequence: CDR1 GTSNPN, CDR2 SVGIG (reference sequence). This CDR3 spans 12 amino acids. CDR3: CAWVRGVGGYTF. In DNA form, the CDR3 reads TGTGCCTGGGTCAGGGGGGTAGGTGGCTACACCTTC.

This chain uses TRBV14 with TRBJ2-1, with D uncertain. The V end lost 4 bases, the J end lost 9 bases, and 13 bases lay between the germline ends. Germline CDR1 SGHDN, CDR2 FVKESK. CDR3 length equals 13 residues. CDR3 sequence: CASSPTTRVEQFF. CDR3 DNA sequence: TGTGCCAGCAGCCCGACGACCCGGGTTGAGCAGTTCTTC.

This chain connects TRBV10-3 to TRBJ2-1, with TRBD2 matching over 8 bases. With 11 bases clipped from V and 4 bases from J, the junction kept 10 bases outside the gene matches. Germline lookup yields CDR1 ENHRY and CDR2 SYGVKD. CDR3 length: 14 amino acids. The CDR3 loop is CAALPGLDYNEQFF. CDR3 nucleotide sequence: TGTGCCGCCCTGCCGGGACTAGATTACAATGAGCAGTTCTTC.

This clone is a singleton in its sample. The CDR3 bases are TGCAGCGTGAGAGAGGATGGCAATCAGCCCCAGCATTTT. This translates into CSVREDGNQPQHF. The chain combines TRBV29-1 with TRBJ1-5; D unresolved. V was clipped by 6 bases and J by 2 bases, with 11 bases between them. The CDR3 length is 13 residues. Germline assignment: CDR1 SQVTM and CDR2 ANQGSEA.

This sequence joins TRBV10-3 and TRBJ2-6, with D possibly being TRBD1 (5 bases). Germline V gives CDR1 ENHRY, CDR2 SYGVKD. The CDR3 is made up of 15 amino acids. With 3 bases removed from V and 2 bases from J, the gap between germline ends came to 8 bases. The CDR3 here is CAISDTGTGANVLTF. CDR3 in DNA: TGTGCCATCAGTGACACAGGTACTGGGGCCAACGTCCTGACTTTC.

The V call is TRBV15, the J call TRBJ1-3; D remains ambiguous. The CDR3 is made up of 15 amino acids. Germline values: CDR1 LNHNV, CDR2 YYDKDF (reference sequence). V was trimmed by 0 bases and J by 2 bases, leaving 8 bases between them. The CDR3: CATSREESTGNTIYF. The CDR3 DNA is TGTGCCACCAGCAGAGAAGAATCAACTGGAAACACCATATATTTT.